A selection of T cell receptor beta chains follows, all from one sample in a study of blood T cell repertoires in COVID-19. TCRdb's copy holds only in-frame clones and misses some; the assay was immunoSEQ multiplex PCR. The sample yields around 220,000 clones, roughly 84% seen once. Sequenced input: PBMCs or T cells enriched from blood (not recorded which). Source of these receptors: a woman aged 40 to 50 who had recovered from COVID-19. Both conserved end residues are part of each CDR3. The order of the fields is D gene, clone size, J gene, V gene, CDR3 protein, CDR3 DNA. A D gene is named only where the DNA matches it firmly. The size of a clone is reported for some rows only, either as once, few or many, or as a class for expanded clones.

D: NA
size: NA
J: TRBJ1-4
V: TRBV2
CDR3: CASSIDSNEKLFF
DNA: TGTGCCAGCAGTATCGACAGTAATGAAAAACTGTTTTTT

D: TRBD2
size: once
J: TRBJ2-1
V: TRBV7-2
CDR3: CASSPRQTSGYNEQFF
DNA: TGTGCCAGCAGCCCCCGACAGACTAGCGGTTACAATGAGCAGTTCTTC

D: TRBD1
size: NA
J: TRBJ1-4
V: TRBV25-1
CDR3: CASSEKRQGLYEKLFF
DNA: TGTGCCAGCAGTGAAAAGAGACAGGGGCTTTATGAAAAACTGTTTTTT

D: NA
size: NA
J: TRBJ2-3
V: TRBV12-5
CDR3: CASGLLARTSTDTQYF
DNA: TGTGCTAGTGGTTTGCTAGCTAGGACGAGCACAGATACGCAGTATTTT

D: NA
size: NA
J: TRBJ2-7
V: TRBV7-3
CDR3: CASSVRPGYEQYF
DNA: TGTGCCAGCAGCGTACGACCAGGGTACGAGCAGTACTTC

D: NA
size: NA
J: TRBJ2-1
V: TRBV19
CDR3: CASSIDGSSYNEQFF
DNA: TGTGCCAGTAGTATAGATGGGAGCTCCTACAATGAGCAGTTCTTC

D: NA
size: NA
J: TRBJ2-2
V: TRBV7-9
CDR3: CASSWAGTSDTGELFF
DNA: TGTGCCAGCAGCTGGGCCGGGACTTCGGACACCGGGGAGCTGTTTTTT

D: NA
size: NA
J: TRBJ2-1
V: TRBV30
CDR3: CAGSSTYNEQFF
DNA: TGTGCCGGTAGCAGTACCTACAATGAGCAGTTCTTC

D: TRBD1
size: NA
J: TRBJ1-4
V: TRBV7-9
CDR3: CASSLAGTGIEKLFF
DNA: TGTGCCAGCAGCCTAGCAGGGACAGGGATTGAAAAACTGTTTTTT

D: NA
size: NA
J: TRBJ2-7
V: TRBV2
CDR3: CASSIGGRGEQYF
DNA: TGTGCCAGCAGTATCGGGGGGCGAGGCGAGCAGTACTTC

D: TRBD2
size: NA
J: TRBJ2-1
V: TRBV10-3
CDR3: CAISVGLAGNNEQFF
DNA: TGTGCCATCAGTGTAGGGCTAGCGGGAAACAATGAGCAGTTCTTC

D: TRBD1
size: NA
J: TRBJ1-1
V: TRBV12-3/TRBV12-4
CDR3: CASSLTGQGEAFF
DNA: TGTGCCAGCAGTTTAACAGGACAGGGGGAAGCTTTCTTT

D: TRBD1
size: NA
J: TRBJ1-5
V: TRBV19
CDR3: CASSIVGQGAQPQHF
DNA: TGTGCCAGTAGTATTGTGGGACAGGGAGCTCAGCCCCAGCATTTT

D: TRBD1
size: NA
J: TRBJ1-5
V: TRBV19
CDR3: CASSRQGAQWPQHF
DNA: TGTGCCAGTAGTAGACAGGGAGCTCAATGGCCCCAGCATTTT

D: TRBD2
size: NA
J: TRBJ2-1
V: TRBV28
CDR3: CASNWEGLYNEQFF
DNA: TGTGCCAGCAATTGGGAGGGCCTCTACAATGAGCAGTTCTTC

D: NA
size: NA
J: TRBJ1-2
V: TRBV2
CDR3: CASSEVRLVGYTF
DNA: TGTGCCAGCAGTGAAGTTCGTCTCGTCGGCTACACCTTC

D: NA
size: NA
J: TRBJ2-5
V: TRBV7-2
CDR3: CASSPIGLGEETQYF
DNA: TGTGCCAGCAGCCCTATTGGTTTGGGCGAAGAGACCCAGTACTTC

D: NA
size: NA
J: TRBJ1-5
V: TRBV27
CDR3: CASSLSGGLNQPQHF
DNA: TGTGCCAGCAGTTTATCCGGAGGACTCAATCAGCCCCAGCATTTT

D: NA
size: NA
J: TRBJ2-1
V: TRBV20-1
CDR3: CSASSGAVGEQFF
DNA: TGCAGTGCTAGTAGCGGAGCGGTCGGAGAGCAGTTCTTC

D: NA
size: NA
J: TRBJ1-1
V: TRBV5-1
CDR3: CASSLESGVSEAFF
DNA: TGCGCCAGCAGCTTGGAATCAGGGGTCTCTGAAGCTTTCTTT

D: NA
size: medium-sized
J: TRBJ1-2
V: TRBV12-3/TRBV12-4
CDR3: CASSSDSPSGYTF
DNA: TGTGCCAGCAGTTCGGACAGCCCGTCGGGCTACACCTTC

D: TRBD2
size: NA
J: TRBJ2-3
V: TRBV5-1
CDR3: CASSLEVGLAGAVDTQYF
DNA: TGCGCCAGCAGCTTGGAGGTGGGACTAGCGGGAGCAGTAGATACGCAGTATTTT

D: NA
size: NA
J: TRBJ2-7
V: TRBV15
CDR3: CATSRNYYEQYF
DNA: TGTGCCACCAGCAGGAACTACTACGAGCAGTACTTC

D: TRBD2
size: NA
J: TRBJ2-1
V: TRBV11-3
CDR3: CASSLGLAEVSSYNEQFF
DNA: TGTGCCAGCAGCCTGGGACTAGCGGAGGTCAGCTCCTACAATGAGCAGTTCTTC

D: NA
size: NA
J: TRBJ2-2
V: TRBV5-4
CDR3: CASSLELVGELFF
DNA: TGTGCCAGCAGCTTGGAGTTAGTCGGGGAGCTGTTTTTT

D: TRBD2
size: NA
J: TRBJ2-1
V: TRBV11-3
CDR3: CASSFSSGRGNEQFF
DNA: TGTGCCAGCAGCTTCTCTAGCGGGAGGGGCAATGAGCAGTTCTTC

D: TRBD2
size: NA
J: TRBJ2-2
V: TRBV11-2
CDR3: CASSGTSGPTGELFF
DNA: TGTGCCAGCAGCGGGACTAGCGGTCCCACCGGGGAGCTGTTTTTT

D: NA
size: once
J: TRBJ2-1
V: TRBV27
CDR3: CASSPPGSLNNEQFF
DNA: TGTGCCAGCAGTCCCCCCGGTTCCCTTAACAATGAGCAGTTCTTC

D: NA
size: NA
J: TRBJ1-1
V: TRBV28
CDR3: CASSPGTGGDTEAFF
DNA: TGTGCCAGCAGTCCCGGGACGGGAGGGGACACTGAAGCTTTCTTT

D: TRBD1
size: NA
J: TRBJ1-2
V: TRBV18
CDR3: CASSPQGQGGDYGYTF
DNA: TGTGCCAGCTCACCACAAGGACAGGGGGGAGACTATGGCTACACCTTC

D: TRBD2
size: NA
J: TRBJ2-7
V: TRBV2
CDR3: CASKEREADEQYF
DNA: TGTGCCAGCAAGGAGCGGGAGGCTGACGAGCAGTACTTC

D: TRBD1
size: NA
J: TRBJ1-2
V: TRBV27
CDR3: CASSLDRGRIWGYTF
DNA: TGTGCCAGCAGTCTGGACAGGGGGCGGATCTGGGGCTACACCTTC

D: NA
size: NA
J: TRBJ1-2
V: TRBV12-3/TRBV12-4
CDR3: CASSWTRGAGYTF
DNA: TGTGCCAGCAGTTGGACTAGGGGGGCTGGCTACACCTTC

D: TRBD2
size: few
J: TRBJ2-5
V: TRBV5-1
CDR3: CASYLTSPTETQYF
DNA: TGCGCCAGCTATCTGACTAGCCCGACAGAGACCCAGTACTTC

D: TRBD1
size: NA
J: TRBJ1-2
V: TRBV28
CDR3: CASSPRTGEKDGYTF
DNA: TGTGCCAGCAGTCCCCGGACAGGGGAGAAGGATGGCTACACCTTC

D: NA
size: NA
J: TRBJ1-5
V: TRBV27
CDR3: CASSPSVSNQPQHF
DNA: TGTGCCAGCAGTCCCTCCGTGAGCAATCAGCCCCAGCATTTT

D: TRBD2
size: once
J: TRBJ2-5
V: TRBV18
CDR3: CASSQGLAGTSETQYF
DNA: TGTGCCAGCTCACAAGGACTAGCGGGAACTAGTGAGACCCAGTACTTC

D: TRBD2
size: NA
J: TRBJ2-1
V: TRBV24-1
CDR3: CATSDVAGGSSYNEQFF
DNA: TGTGCCACCAGTGATGTGGCGGGAGGGAGCTCCTACAATGAGCAGTTCTTC